A selection of T cell receptor beta chains follows, all from one sample in a study of cytomegalovirus exposure and HLA in healthy donors. The table came from immunoSEQ multiplex PCR; TCRdb's copy has only in-frame clones and leaves some out. The sample includes some 180,000 clones, less than 90% seen only once; the top ten take less than 1.5%. The sequenced sample was PBMCs. The receptors were sampled from a girl aged 5-17 years in good health and CMV-seropositive. The CDR3 runs from the conserved cysteine through the conserved F or W. D genes are given only for firm matches. The listing skips clone size in some rows; elsewhere it reads once, few, many or a size class.

v_gene: TRBV7-8; len: 14; d_gene: -; abundance: once; j_gene: TRBJ1-1; CDR3aa: CASSFRELNTEAFF; CDR3nt: TGTGCCAGCAGCTTCAGGGAATTGAACACTGAAGCTTTCTTT
v_gene: TRBV15; len: 16; d_gene: -; abundance: few; j_gene: TRBJ2-5; CDR3aa: CATSRDGRGSQETQYF; CDR3nt: TGTGCCACCAGCAGAGATGGGAGGGGGAGCCAAGAGACCCAGTACTTC
v_gene: TRBV5-5; len: 16; d_gene: -; abundance: -; j_gene: TRBJ2-7; CDR3aa: CASSLVSGFSSYEQYF; CDR3nt: TGTGCCAGCAGCTTGGTTTCGGGGTTTAGCTCCTACGAGCAGTACTTC
v_gene: TRBV7-2; len: 16; d_gene: TRBD1; abundance: -; j_gene: TRBJ2-7; CDR3aa: CASSLARRQGAHEQYF; CDR3nt: TGTGCCAGCAGCTTAGCCAGGAGACAGGGGGCCCACGAGCAGTACTTC
v_gene: TRBV11-2; len: 15; d_gene: -; abundance: -; j_gene: TRBJ2-5; CDR3aa: CASSLGGRTGETQYF; CDR3nt: TGTGCCAGCAGCTTAGGCGGACGGACTGGCGAGACCCAGTACTTC
v_gene: TRBV9; len: 14; d_gene: -; abundance: -; j_gene: TRBJ1-5; CDR3aa: CASSVDGGHQPQHF; CDR3nt: TGTGCCAGCAGCGTAGACGGAGGGCATCAGCCCCAGCATTTT
v_gene: TRBV10-1; len: 13; d_gene: TRBD1; abundance: -; j_gene: TRBJ2-7; CDR3aa: CASSATGVGEQYF; CDR3nt: TGCGCCAGCAGTGCAACAGGGGTCGGCGAGCAGTACTTC
v_gene: TRBV29-1; len: 13; d_gene: TRBD2; abundance: -; j_gene: TRBJ2-3; CDR3aa: CSVMASGRDAQYF; CDR3nt: TGCAGCGTTATGGCTAGCGGGAGAGATGCGCAGTATTTT
v_gene: TRBV30; len: 14; d_gene: TRBD1; abundance: -; j_gene: TRBJ1-1; CDR3aa: CAWSIIQGAGEAFF; CDR3nt: TGTGCCTGGAGTATAATACAGGGGGCAGGTGAAGCTTTCTTT
v_gene: TRBV7-2; len: 15; d_gene: -; abundance: -; j_gene: TRBJ1-5; CDR3aa: CASSPDGLSNQPQHF; CDR3nt: TGTGCCAGCAGCCCTGACGGACTATCGAATCAGCCCCAGCATTTT
v_gene: TRBV6-1; len: 14; d_gene: -; abundance: -; j_gene: TRBJ1-2; CDR3aa: CASTNAGGVYGYTF; CDR3nt: TGTGCCAGCACTAACGCGGGGGGGGTATACGGCTACACCTTC
v_gene: TRBV5-4; len: 14; d_gene: -; abundance: -; j_gene: TRBJ2-3; CDR3aa: CASSRDTSTDTQYF; CDR3nt: TGTGCCAGCAGCAGGGACACCTCCACAGATACGCAGTATTTT
v_gene: TRBV4-1; len: 16; d_gene: TRBD1; abundance: -; j_gene: TRBJ1-4; CDR3aa: CASSQSQGVKNEKLFF; CDR3nt: TGCGCCAGCAGCCAGAGCCAGGGGGTGAAGAATGAAAAACTGTTTTTT
v_gene: TRBV28; len: 16; d_gene: -; abundance: -; j_gene: TRBJ2-3; CDR3aa: CASSLRQRALTDTQYF; CDR3nt: TGTGCCAGCAGCCTCCGGCAGCGTGCGTTGACAGATACGCAGTATTTT
v_gene: TRBV5-1; len: 15; d_gene: -; abundance: few; j_gene: TRBJ1-2; CDR3aa: CASSLATGPLGGYTF; CDR3nt: TGCGCCAGCAGCTTGGCTACCGGCCCCCTGGGCGGCTACACCTTC
v_gene: TRBV28; len: 13; d_gene: -; abundance: -; j_gene: TRBJ2-3; CDR3aa: CASKRTSTDTQYF; CDR3nt: TGTGCCAGCAAACGGACTAGCACAGATACGCAGTATTTT
v_gene: TRBV6-6; len: 15; d_gene: TRBD2; abundance: -; j_gene: TRBJ2-3; CDR3aa: CASSPTSGRTDTQYF; CDR3nt: TGTGCCAGCAGCCCGACTAGCGGGAGGACAGATACGCAGTATTTT
v_gene: TRBV7-9; len: 16; d_gene: -; abundance: -; j_gene: TRBJ1-2; CDR3aa: CASSVGPGQNKVGYTF; CDR3nt: TGTGCCAGCAGCGTGGGTCCTGGACAGAATAAAGTTGGCTACACCTTC
v_gene: TRBV27; len: 13; d_gene: -; abundance: -; j_gene: TRBJ2-1; CDR3aa: CASSTALNRQQFF; CDR3nt: TGTGCCAGCAGTACCGCACTTAACAGGCAACAGTTCTTC